These 18 T cell receptor beta chains were all obtained from the same sample, sequenced in a study of T-cell reconstitution after alpha-beta-depleted transplantation in children. As it was prepared, the TCRbeta library received unique molecular identifiers. TCRdb reanalysed the PCR reads using MiXCR and keeps one entry per CDR3 protein. The sample lists some 490,000 distinct CDR3 sequences; around 13% were seen once. Sample: PBMCs from the stem cell graft donor, taken from the stem cell graft. These receptors were collected from a human donor who donated a stem cell graft to a child with combined immunodeficiency.

This clonotype appeared a few times. CDR3 in DNA: TGCAGCGTGAGCGGGCTTGGGAGCTACGAGCAGTACTTC. Its protein is CSVSGLGSYEQYF. This chain connects TRBV29-1 to TRBJ2-7; the D gene is possibly TRBD2 (6 bases). Germline lookup yields CDR1 SQVTM and CDR2 ANQGSEA. The CDR3 is 13 residues long. Trimming took 6 bases from V and 3 from J, leaving 15 bases between them.

This clonotype was counted only a few times. The rearrangement links TRBV12-3 or TRBV12-4 to TRBJ2-5; 11 nucleotides align to TRBD2. V shed 2 bases, J shed 4 bases, and the junction held 3 bases outside the gene matches. This CDR3 contains 15 residues. The chain's CDR3 is CASSLSSGGRETQYF. The CDR3 region has the DNA TGTGCCAGCAGTTTATCTAGCGGGGGGAGAGAGACCCAGTACTTC.

This clonotype appeared a few times. The chain is built from TRBV7-9 and TRBJ2-3; D unclear. This CDR3 is built from 15 residues. CDR1 and CDR2 (germline): SEHNR, FQNEAQ (reference sequence). V dropped 1 base and J dropped 0 bases, with 8 bases sitting between them. CDR3 sequence reads: CASSLGTLSTDTQYF. In DNA form, the CDR3 reads TGTGCCAGCAGCTTAGGAACCTTAAGCACAGATACGCAGTATTTT.

This clonotype was counted many times. The V and J genes are TRBV20-1 and TRBJ1-2; a possible D gene is TRBD1 (5 bases). The CDR3 covers 11 residues. Germline CDR1 DFQATT, CDR2 SNEGSKA (reference sequence). Trimming stripped 3 bases from V and 6 bases from J, with 8 bases between. The DNA for the CDR3 is TGCAGTGCTAGGGGGGTTCATGGCTACACCTTC. It specifies CSARGVHGYTF.

This clonotype appeared a few times. The chain combines TRBV20-1 with TRBJ2-7; perhaps D is TRBD1 or TRBD2 (5 bases each). This CDR3 region has 15 residues. CDR1 is DFQATT and CDR2 is SNEGSKA in the germline V gene (reference sequence). The V and J ends lost 0 bases and 0 bases respectively, with 12 bases between them. The CDR3 is CSARDGTRSSYEQYF. The CDR3 coding sequence is TGCAGTGCTAGAGATGGGACGAGGAGCTCCTACGAGCAGTACTTC.

The chain recombines TRBV7-2 with TRBJ2-5; D is unclear. The CDR3 runs to 14 residues. Between the trimmed V and J ends, which lost 1 base and 0 bases, there was a span of 6 bases. Germline CDR1 SGHTA, CDR2 FQGNSA. In DNA, the CDR3 is TGTGCCAGCAGCTTAGTAGGGAACCAAGAGACCCAGTACTTC. Translated, it gives CASSLVGNQETQYF.

This clonotype occurred a few times. The chain recombines TRBV10-3 with TRBJ1-5; no firm D call. This CDR3 contains 14 residues. Germline-derived CDR1 and CDR2 are ENHRY and SYGVKD. Trimming removed 10 bases at V and 0 bases at J, with 13 bases between. CDR3 nucleotide sequence: TGTGCCAGCGGTATAGTTGGTAGCAATCAGCCCCAGCATTTT. Its protein product is CASGIVGSNQPQHF.

This clonotype was detected ten times or more. V usage is TRBV6-2 or TRBV6-3 and J usage is TRBJ2-7; 8 nucleotides line up with TRBD1. The CDR3 runs to 11 residues. Germline lookup yields CDR1 MNHEY and CDR2 SVGEGT. With V trimmed by 8 bases and J by 4 bases, 1 base remained unmatched. Here the CDR3 DNA reads TGTGCCAGCCGACAGGGGTACGAGCAGTACTTC. Its translation: CASRQGYEQYF.

This clonotype was observed a handful of times. This sequence joins TRBV7-9 and TRBJ1-6; D unresolved. The CDR3 sequence is 13 residues long. Trimming left V 4 bases short and J 10 bases short, with 11 bases between. Germline V gene lookup returns CDR1 SEHNR and CDR2 FQNEAQ (reference sequence). CDR3 coding DNA: TGTGCCAGCAGCTATACGACGGACTCACCCCTCCACTTT. Translated: CASSYTTDSPLHF.

This clonotype was found a few times. V and J are TRBV5-6 and TRBJ2-2, with TRBD2 matching 8 bases. The trim removed 4 bases at V and 5 bases at J, leaving 16 bases unmatched. The CDR3 sequence is 18 residues long. Germline V lookup: CDR1 SGHDT, CDR2 YYEEEE. CDR3 coding DNA: TGTGCCAGCAGCCCACCGGGGTTAGCGGGACTTATTACCGGGGAGCTGTTTTTT. It yields the protein CASSPPGLAGLITGELFF.

The V gene is TRBV20-1, the J gene TRBJ2-3; maybe TRBD2 (6 bases). V gave up 6 bases and J gave up 2 bases, with 27 bases separating them. This CDR3 comprises 18 residues. The germline V gene has CDR1 DFQATT and CDR2 SNEGSKA (reference sequence). CDR3 nucleotide sequence: TGCAGTGCCAGTTTGGTGGGGGGACCTAAGATCACCACAGATACGCAGTATTTT. Protein: CSASLVGGPKITTDTQYF.

The J gene is TRBJ2-7, the V gene TRBV5-5; D possibly corresponds to TRBD2 (6 bases). The V end lost 5 bases, the J end lost 1 base, and 10 bases lay between the germline ends. The CDR3 sequence is 13 residues long. Germline CDR1 is SGHKS and CDR2 is YYEKEE (reference sequence). CDR3 residues: CASRVGGSYEQYF. The CDR3 DNA reads TGTGCCAGCAGGGTCGGGGGATCCTACGAGCAGTACTTC.

This clonotype appeared once. The genes are TRBV12-3 or TRBV12-4 and TRBJ2-1; TRBD1 matches at 7 bases. The J segment lost 8 bases and the V segment lost 3 bases, leaving 13 bases of the junction unmatched. The CDR3 extends over 16 amino acids. CDR3 DNA sequence: TGTGCCAGCAGTTTCCCCCTGGGGACAGCCAGGGATGAGCAGTTCTTC. The encoded protein is CASSFPLGTARDEQFF.

The table lists this clonotype with a few counts. The chain has TRBV7-3 and TRBJ2-2, with TRBD2 identical over 11 bases. The CDR3 sequence is 16 residues long. In germline, CDR1 is SGHTA, CDR2 FQGTGA. The junction had 9 bases not matched to a gene; V was cut back by 5 bases and J by 7 bases. The CDR3 loop reads CASSKGLAGADGELFF. The CDR3 nucleotides read TGTGCCAGCAGCAAAGGACTAGCGGGTGCTGACGGGGAGCTGTTTTTT. Based on the CDR3 plus reference TRBV7-3 and TRBJ2-2, the full variable domain is GAGVSQTPSNKVTEKGKYVELRCDPISGHTALYWYRQSLGQGPEFLIYFQGTGAADDSGLPNDRFFAVRPEGSVSTLKIQRTERGDSAVYLCASSKGLAGADGELFFGEGSRLTVL.

The chain joins TRBV11-2 to TRBJ2-7, with D possibly being TRBD2 (6 bases). This CDR3 region has 17 residues. Germline V lookup: CDR1 SGHAT, CDR2 FQNNGV. Trimming removed 2 bases at V and 2 bases at J, with 19 bases between. The CDR3 region is CASSLRSGLTATYEQYF. In DNA form, the CDR3 reads TGTGCCAGCAGCTTAAGATCCGGACTAACCGCCACCTACGAGCAGTACTTC.

This clonotype came up a few times. The V gene is TRBV15, the J gene TRBJ2-5; 7 bases are shared with TRBD1. CDR3 length equals 14 residues. The V segment lost 6 bases and the J segment 2 bases; nucleotides outside the gene matches: 6. Looked up from germline, CDR1 is LNHNV and CDR2 is YYDKDF (reference sequence). Here the CDR3 DNA reads TGTGCCACCAGTAGCCGGGACAGACAAGAGACCCAGTACTTC. Amino acids: CATSSRDRQETQYF. The whole variable domain, filled in from reference TRBV15 and TRBJ2-5, reads DAMVIQNPRYQVTQFGKPVTLSCSQTLNHNVMYWYQQKSSQAPKLLFHYYDKDFNNEADTPDNFQSRRPNTSFCFLDIRSPGLGDTAMYLCATSSRDRQETQYFGPGTRLLVL.

This clonotype was seen repeatedly, ten times or more. The CDR3 region has the DNA TGTGCCAGCAGCTCTAGCGATGAGCAGTTCTTC. Its protein is CASSSSDEQFF. The chain combines TRBV13 with TRBJ2-1, with D possibly being TRBD2 (6 bases). Germline CDR1 and CDR2: PRHDT and FYEKMQ (reference sequence). V was trimmed by 4 bases and J by 8 bases, leaving 6 bases between them. The CDR3 has 11 residues.

The chain links TRBV12-3 or TRBV12-4 to TRBJ1-6; possibly TRBD1 for D (5 bases). V was cut by 6 bases and J by 7 bases, with 16 bases left in between. The CDR3 spans 15 residues. The CDR3 loop is CASRARDGRNSPLHF. The CDR3 DNA reads as TGTGCCAGCAGGGCCAGGGACGGAAGAAATTCACCCCTCCACTTT.